The rows below give T cell receptor beta chains drawn from one sample of a study of blood T cells in healthy people across ages. TCRdb re-called the 5' RACE reads through MiXCR, storing one row per CDR3 protein. Counted here are over a million distinct CDR3 sequences, 42% occurring once; the ten biggest clones make up roughly 7.9%. Sequenced input: blood. Every receptor here comes from a woman between 18 and 29 years old in good health. Both conserved end residues are part of each CDR3. The order of the fields is V gene, J gene, D gene, clone size, CDR3 DNA, CDR3 protein. A D gene is named only where the DNA matches it firmly. Clone size is not always given. Where it is, it says once, few, many or a class for expanded clones.

TRBV20-1,TRBJ2-1,NA,NA,TGCAGTGCTCAGTGGGGTAATGAGCAGTTCTTC,CSAQWGNEQFF
TRBV5-1,TRBJ2-7,NA,few,TGCGCCAGCAGGTCCTCTCGGGACGTAACCTACGAGCAGTACTTC,CASRSSRDVTYEQYF
TRBV11-2,TRBJ2-3,NA,NA,TGTGCCAGCAGCCCGGTGTGGACAGATACGCAGTATTTT,CASSPVWTDTQYF
TRBV10-3,TRBJ2-7,NA,NA,TGTGCCATCAGTGATTCTCGAGGAGGGGGCTACGAGCAGTACTTC,CAISDSRGGGYEQYF
TRBV6-5,TRBJ2-1,TRBD2,NA,TGTGCCAGCAGGAATGGGGGGGGCTCCTACAATGAGCAGTTCTTC,CASRNGGGSYNEQFF
TRBV5-5,TRBJ1-2,NA,few,TGTGCCAGCAGCTTGGTTGGGGGGATCGACTATGGCTACACCTTC,CASSLVGGIDYGYTF
TRBV7-9,TRBJ2-3,NA,many,TGTGCCAGCAGCCCACAAAGACTAGCAGATACGCAGTATTTT,CASSPQRLADTQYF
TRBV10-3,TRBJ2-5,TRBD1,many,TGTGCCTCCGATGGACAGGGCTTCCAAGAGACCCAGTACTTC,CASDGQGFQETQYF
TRBV29-1,TRBJ2-3,TRBD2,NA,TGCAGCGTTGGACCCCTGTATAGAACTAGCGGGGGCACAGATACGCAGTATTTT,CSVGPLYRTSGGTDTQYF
TRBV27,TRBJ2-1,TRBD2,NA,TGTGCCAGCAGTCCATCGACTAGCGGGAGAACGCGTTCGGGCGAGCAGTTCTTC,CASSPSTSGRTRSGEQFF
TRBV5-1,TRBJ1-2,NA,NA,TGCGCCAGCAGCTTGGCCGGCCAGGCCCGCTTCTATGGCTACACCTTC,CASSLAGQARFYGYTF
TRBV12-3/TRBV12-4,TRBJ2-5,NA,few,TGTGCCAGCAGTGCCGTCGGGGAAATAAGGGGAGAGACCCAGTACTTC,CASSAVGEIRGETQYF
TRBV12-3/TRBV12-4,TRBJ1-2,NA,few,TGTGCCAGCACCAGACGGGCCGTCTATGGCTACACCTTC,CASTRRAVYGYTF
TRBV24-1,TRBJ2-7,NA,NA,TGTGCCACCAGTGATTTGCTTTTTCGGGAGCGGCAGGCCGACTACGAGCAGTACTTC,CATSDLLFRERQADYEQYF
TRBV10-3,TRBJ1-4,NA,few,TGTGCCACCGCAGGAGCAACTAATGAAAAACTGTTTTTT,CATAGATNEKLFF
TRBV6-2/TRBV6-3,TRBJ1-5,NA,few,TGTGCCAGCAGTTACAGCGGGGCCGGCAGCCATCAAAGAGGCAATCAGCCCCAGCATTTT,CASSYSGAGSHQRGNQPQHF
TRBV28,TRBJ2-3,TRBD2,few,TGTGCCAGCAGAACTATGACTAGCCTATTCACAGATACGCAGTATTTT,CASRTMTSLFTDTQYF
TRBV6-5,TRBJ2-7,TRBD1,NA,TGTGCCAGCAGTTATAATCGGGACAGGAGCGAGCAGTACTTC,CASSYNRDRSEQYF
TRBV7-9,TRBJ2-7,TRBD1,NA,TGTGCCAGCAGGCCGGACAGGACAGGCGGGCAGTACTTC,CASRPDRTGGQYF
TRBV6-1,TRBJ1-5,NA,NA,TGTGCCAGCAGTGAATCGGTTGGTCAGCCCCAGCATTTT,CASSESVGQPQHF
TRBV7-2,TRBJ2-1,NA,NA,TGTGCCTGCAGCCTTACCGGGTCCTACAATGAGCAGTTCTTC,CACSLTGSYNEQFF
TRBV20-1,TRBJ2-7,NA,NA,TGCAGTGTTAGGTACGCGAGCTCCTACGAGCAGTACTTC,CSVRYASSYEQYF
TRBV12-3/TRBV12-4,TRBJ2-1,NA,NA,TGTGCCAGCAGCCCAAATTGGAGGGTGTCCAGGTTAGAGCAGTTCTTC,CASSPNWRVSRLEQFF
TRBV27,TRBJ2-7,NA,NA,TGTGCCAGCAGTTTTTCCAGACAAACCTACGAGCAGTACTTC,CASSFSRQTYEQYF
TRBV7-9,TRBJ2-5,NA,NA,TGTGCCAGCAGCCAAGGTCGTGGCCCTGAGACCCAGTACTTC,CASSQGRGPETQYF
TRBV11-2,TRBJ2-1,NA,NA,TGTGCCAGCAGCTTGGAGGGTCGCTCCTACAATGAGCAGTTCTTC,CASSLEGRSYNEQFF
TRBV5-1,TRBJ2-1,TRBD2,NA,TGCGCCAGCAGCTTGATGACTAGCGGGGGGAGTAATGAGCAGTTCTTC,CASSLMTSGGSNEQFF
TRBV20-1,TRBJ2-1,NA,once,TGCGGTGCTGTGGCCGGTCTGGGCGATGAGCAGTTCTTC,CGAVAGLGDEQFF